Below are 5 T cell receptor beta chains sequenced from a single sample in a study of T cells in Graves' hyperthyroidism and ophthalmopathy. Template material for amplifying TCR beta CDR3 regions consisted of RNA transcripts. Initially, a first-round RT-PCR of the TCR CDR3 employed the HTBI primer set. MiXCR, run by TCRdb on the multiplex PCR reads, gives a single entry per CDR3 protein. Of nearly 600,000 distinct CDR3 sequences listed, approximately 15% were seen once; the top ten hold about 7%. The source material was blood. All receptors derive from a woman under 30 with Graves' ophthalmopathy.

This clonotype was seen many times. The CDR3 DNA is TGCAGCGTGGGGGTGGGATACGAGCAGTACTTC. It specifies CSVGVGYEQYF. The chain uses TRBV29-1 and TRBJ2-7; D may be TRBD1 or TRBD2 (5 bases each). The germline V gene has CDR1 SQVTM and CDR2 ANQGSEA. This CDR3 contains 11 residues. Trimming shortened V by 6 bases and J by 4 bases, and 10 bases separated the two germline ends.

In this sample, this clonotype turned up many times. The rearrangement uses TRBV11-1 and TRBJ2-7; D not resolved. V was trimmed by 1 base and J by 3 bases, leaving 10 bases between them. Germline V gene lookup returns CDR1 SGHAT and CDR2 FQDESV (reference sequence). The CDR3 extends over 14 amino acids. The CDR3 nucleotides read TGTGCCAGCAGCTTAGAAGGACCCTTCTACGAGCAGTACTTC. It codes for CASSLEGPFYEQYF.

This clonotype was observed many times. The chain couples TRBV12-3 or TRBV12-4 to TRBJ1-1; 7 nucleotides agree with TRBD1. This CDR3 region has 15 residues. V lost 5 bases, J lost 0 bases, and 6 bases stayed unmatched. CDR3 amino acids: CASSQTGHMNTEAFF. The DNA for the CDR3 is TGTGCCAGCAGTCAGACAGGGCACATGAACACTGAAGCTTTCTTT.

This clonotype was observed at least ten times. This rearrangement joins TRBV3-1 to TRBJ1-2; no clear D gene. CDR1 LGHDT and CDR2 YNNKEL come from the germline V gene (reference sequence). With 1 base removed from V and 4 bases from J, the gap between germline ends came to 7 bases. The CDR3 sequence is 13 residues long. CDR3 nucleotide sequence: TGTGCCAGCAGCCAAGGGCCGGTCTATGGCTACACCTTC. Translated: CASSQGPVYGYTF. Together with reference TRBV3-1 and TRBJ1-2, the CDR3 gives the full variable domain: DTAVSQTPKYLVTQMGNDKSIKCEQNLGHDTMYWYKQDSKKFLKIMFSYNNKELIINETVPNRFSPKSPDKAHLNLHINSLELGDSAVYFCASSQGPVYGYTFGSGTRLTVV.

The table lists this clonotype with many counts. The chain is built from TRBV12-3 or TRBV12-4 and TRBJ2-7; no reliable D call. The CDR3 runs 13 residues. V was trimmed by 5 bases and J by 2 bases, leaving 10 bases between them. CDR3 nucleotides: TGTGCCAGCAGTCCGGTTTTGCCCTACGAGCAGTACTTC. This gives the protein CASSPVLPYEQYF.